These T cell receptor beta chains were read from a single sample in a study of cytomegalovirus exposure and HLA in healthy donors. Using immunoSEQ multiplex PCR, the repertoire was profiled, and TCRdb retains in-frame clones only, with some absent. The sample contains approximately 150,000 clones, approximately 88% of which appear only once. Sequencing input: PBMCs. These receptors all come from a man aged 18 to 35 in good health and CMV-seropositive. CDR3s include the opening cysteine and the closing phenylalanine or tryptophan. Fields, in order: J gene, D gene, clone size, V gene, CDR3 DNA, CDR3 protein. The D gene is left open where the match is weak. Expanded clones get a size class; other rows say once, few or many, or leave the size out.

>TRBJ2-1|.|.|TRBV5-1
TGCGCCAGCAGCCCCGGTGCCCTGGGCGAGCAGTTCTTC
CASSPGALGEQFF
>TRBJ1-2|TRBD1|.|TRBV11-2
TGTGCCAGCAGCGTCCAGACAGGGAAGGGCTACACCTTC
CASSVQTGKGYTF
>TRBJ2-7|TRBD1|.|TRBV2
TGTGCCAGCAGCCCAGGGACAGGGGGCTCCTACGAGCAGTACTTC
CASSPGTGGSYEQYF
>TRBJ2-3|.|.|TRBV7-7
TGTGCCAGCAGCTTAGGGAGTGCCCCAGATACGCAGTATTTT
CASSLGSAPDTQYF
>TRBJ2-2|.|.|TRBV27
TGTGCCAGCGCAACTACTACCACCGGGGAGCTGTTTTTT
CASATTTTGELFF
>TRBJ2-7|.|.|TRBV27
TGTGCCAGCAGTTTGGGCCCAGCGGCCTCCTACGAGCAGTACTTC
CASSLGPAASYEQYF
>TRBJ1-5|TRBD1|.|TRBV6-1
TGTGCCAGCAGTGCAGGGGGCGTTAGTGGTCAGCCCCAGCATTTT
CASSAGGVSGQPQHF
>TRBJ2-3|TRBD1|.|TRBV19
TGTGCCAGTAGCACAACAGGGGGCCAAGATACGCAGTATTTT
CASSTTGGQDTQYF
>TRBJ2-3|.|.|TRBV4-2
TGTGCCAGCAGCCAAGGGACTCAACCCTGGGATACGCAGTATTTT
CASSQGTQPWDTQYF
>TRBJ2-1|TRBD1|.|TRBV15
TGTGCCACCAGCATACACAGGGGATTCTCCTACAATGAGCAGTTCTTC
CATSIHRGFSYNEQFF
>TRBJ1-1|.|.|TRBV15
TGTGCCACCAGCACACGCATGGGGAGGCCCGAAGCTTTCTTT
CATSTRMGRPEAFF
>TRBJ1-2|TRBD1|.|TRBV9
TGTGCCAGCAGCGTGGGGACAGCAGCTAACTATGGCTACACCTTC
CASSVGTAANYGYTF
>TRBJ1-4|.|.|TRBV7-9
TGTGCCAGCAGGTCAAATTGGGTACAGGGAATGGGTGAAAAACTGTTTTTT
CASRSNWVQGMGEKLFF
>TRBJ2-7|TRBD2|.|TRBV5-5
TGTGCCAGCAGCCCGGGACTAGCGGGGACCTACGAGCAGTACTTC
CASSPGLAGTYEQYF
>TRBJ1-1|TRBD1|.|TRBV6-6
TGTGCCAGCAGAACAGGACAGGGGGCGACTGAAGCTTTCTTT
CASRTGQGATEAFF
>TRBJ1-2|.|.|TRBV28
TGTGCCAGTACGGTGGGGGCTCCGGATGGCTACACCTTC
CASTVGAPDGYTF
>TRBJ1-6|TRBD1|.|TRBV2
TGTGCCAGCAGTTGGAGGACAGGAATTCGAACCCTCCACTTT
CASSWRTGIRTLHF
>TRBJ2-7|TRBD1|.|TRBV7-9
TGTGCCAGCAGCCAGGGACAGGGCTCCTACGAGCAGTACTTC
CASSQGQGSYEQYF
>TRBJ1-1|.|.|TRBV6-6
TGTGCCAGCAGTTGGGAGGTGAACACTGAAGCTTTCTTT
CASSWEVNTEAFF
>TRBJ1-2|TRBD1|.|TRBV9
TGTGCCAGCAGCGAAAAGGACAGGGAAGGTGGCTACACCTTC
CASSEKDREGGYTF
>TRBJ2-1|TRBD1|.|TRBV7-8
TGTGCCAGCAGCTTAGAGGGGGCGAATGAGCAGTTCTTC
CASSLEGANEQFF
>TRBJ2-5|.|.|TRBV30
TGTGCCTGGAGTGATTTCCAGCAAGAGACCCAGTACTTC
CAWSDFQQETQYF
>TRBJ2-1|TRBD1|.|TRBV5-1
TGCGCCAGCAGCTTGGAGGGGACAGCGAGCTCCTACAATGAGCAGTTCTTC
CASSLEGTASSYNEQFF
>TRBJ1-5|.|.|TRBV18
TGTGCCAGCTCACCAGAAGGGGGTGTTCAGCCCCAGCATTTT
CASSPEGGVQPQHF
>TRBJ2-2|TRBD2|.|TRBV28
TGTGCCAGCAGTTCCACTAGCGGGAACACCGGGGAGCTGTTTTTT
CASSSTSGNTGELFF
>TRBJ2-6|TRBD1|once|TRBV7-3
TGTGCCAGCAGCCGCCGCGGGACAGGGCCTGGGGCCAACGTCCTGACTTTC
CASSRRGTGPGANVLTF
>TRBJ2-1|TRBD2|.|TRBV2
TGTGCCAGCGAGGGACTAGTCGGCGGTGAGCAGTTCTTC
CASEGLVGGEQFF
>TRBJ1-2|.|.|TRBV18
TGTGCCAGCTCACCTACCCGTCCGGGGTATGGCTACACCTTC
CASSPTRPGYGYTF
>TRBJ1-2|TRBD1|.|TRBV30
TGTGCCTGGAGCGAAAAGACAGGGGCGTACTATGGCTACACCTTC
CAWSEKTGAYYGYTF
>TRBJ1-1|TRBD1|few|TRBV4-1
TGCGCCAGCAGCCAAGTTCTGACAGGGGATGAAGCTTTCTTT
CASSQVLTGDEAFF
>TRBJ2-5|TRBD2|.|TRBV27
TGTGCCAGCAGCTCCCCCCGGACTAGCGGGAAGGAGACCCAGTACTTC
CASSSPRTSGKETQYF
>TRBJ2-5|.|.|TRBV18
TGTGCCAGCTCAGGAGGCTCAGAGACCCAGTACTTC
CASSGGSETQYF
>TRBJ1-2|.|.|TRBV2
TGTGCCAGCAGTGAACAGGGAACCTATGGCTACACCTTC
CASSEQGTYGYTF
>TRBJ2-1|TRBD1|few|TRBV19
TGTGCCAGTAGATCCGGGACAGTCAATTACAATGAGCAGTTCTTC
CASRSGTVNYNEQFF
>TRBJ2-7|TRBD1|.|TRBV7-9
TGTGCCAGCAGCTTAGGGGCTTGGGGGACAGGGAAATTCGAGCAGTACTTC
CASSLGAWGTGKFEQYF
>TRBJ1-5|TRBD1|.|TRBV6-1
TGTGCCAGCAGGCCGGTCCAGGGGGGTCAGCCCCAGCATTTT
CASRPVQGGQPQHF
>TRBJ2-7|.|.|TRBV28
TGTGCCAGCAGTTTATATGACTACCGAAGCTCCTACGAGCAGTACTTC
CASSLYDYRSSYEQYF
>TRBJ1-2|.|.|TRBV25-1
TGTGCCAGTTACAGGGATGGCTACACCTTC
CASYRDGYTF
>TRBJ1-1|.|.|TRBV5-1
TGCGCCAGCAGCTTGGGAACAGGGCAGAACACTGAAGCTTTCTTT
CASSLGTGQNTEAFF
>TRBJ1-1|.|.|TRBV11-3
TGTGCCAGCAGCTTATACGGAGGGAACACTGAAGCTTTCTTT
CASSLYGGNTEAFF
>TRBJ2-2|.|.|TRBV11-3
TGTGCCAGCAGCCCCCGACTCACCGGGGAGCTGTTTTTT
CASSPRLTGELFF